Presented here are 32 T cell receptor beta chains from one specimen sequenced in a study of shared clonotypes between healthy human individuals. TCRdb keeps only in-frame clones here, not all; method: immunoSEQ multiplex PCR. The sample includes more than 550,000 clones, less than 95% of them seen just once. Sequenced: memory CD8+ T cells from PBMCs. As to subset: CD45RO+ cells pooled with CCR7-negative TemRA cells. All receptors derive from a man aged 18 to 29 in good health. Some clones in this sample may be carry-over from other donors' samples.

CDR3 nucleotide sequence: TGTGCCAGCAGCCCAGGGACAGGGGGGTACGAGCAGTACTTC. This gives the protein CASSPGTGGYEQYF. The V gene is TRBV11-1, the J gene TRBJ2-7, with 11 bases fitting TRBD1. Germline-derived CDR1 and CDR2 are SGHAT and FQDESV (reference sequence). The CDR3 runs 14 residues. The J segment lost 4 bases and the V segment lost 5 bases, leaving 4 bases of the junction unmatched. Filled out from reference TRBV11-1 and TRBJ2-7, the complete variable domain reads EAEVAQSPRYKITEKSQAVAFWCDPISGHATLYWYRQILGQGPELLVQFQDESVVDDSQLPKDRFSAERLKGVDSTLKIQPAELGDSAMYLCASSPGTGGYEQYFGPGTRLTVT.

In this sample, this clone turned up a few times. The chain joins TRBV30 to TRBJ1-5; the D is unclear. Trimming removed 0 bases at V and 0 bases at J, with 3 bases between. Germline lookup yields CDR1 GTSNPN and CDR2 SVGIG (reference sequence). This CDR3 comprises 13 residues. CDR3 bases: TGTGCCTGGAGTGTAAATAGCAATCAGCCCCAGCATTTT. It is translated as CAWSVNSNQPQHF.

This chain joins TRBV5-4 and TRBJ2-5, with D perhaps being TRBD1 or TRBD2 (6 bases each). V lost 0 bases to trimming and J lost 1 base, with 10 bases between them. CDR1 and CDR2 from the germline V gene are SGHNT and YYREEE (reference sequence). The CDR3 totals 15 residues. The CDR3 DNA sequence: TGTGCCAGCAGCTTGGTAGGGGGGTTCCAAGAGACCCAGTACTTC. Translation gives CASSLVGGFQETQYF.

The chain has TRBV6-5 and TRBJ2-7; D gene uncertain. Germline V lookup: CDR1 MNHEY, CDR2 SVGAGI. V lost 0 bases, J lost 0 bases, and 6 bases lay in between. This CDR3 spans 14 amino acids. The CDR3 region is CASSYSPSSYEQYF. CDR3 bases: TGTGCCAGCAGTTACTCGCCGAGCTCCTACGAGCAGTACTTC.

The J gene is TRBJ1-1, the V gene TRBV6-5; maybe TRBD1 (5 bases). Germline-derived CDR1 and CDR2 are MNHEY and SVGAGI. The CDR3 consists of 12 residues. The germline V and J ends were trimmed by 6 bases and 8 bases, with 13 bases remaining between them. The CDR3 DNA reads as TGTGCCAGCAGCAACAGGATGACGGAAGCTTTCTTT. It yields the protein CASSNRMTEAFF.

Notes on this clone: The sample contains more than one DNA sequence encoding this CDR3. The rearrangement links TRBV28 to TRBJ2-1; perhaps TRBD1 as D (6 bases). Trimming pared 3 bases from V and 6 bases from J, leaving 12 bases between. The CDR3 runs 14 residues. Germline lookup yields CDR1 MDHEN and CDR2 SYDVKM. The CDR3 protein is CASSFLQGGNEQFF. CDR3 in DNA: TGTGCCAGCAGTTTCCTACAGGGTGGCAATGAGCAGTTCTTC. The whole variable domain, filled in from reference TRBV28 and TRBJ2-1, reads DVKVTQSSRYLVKRTGEKVFLECVQDMDHENMFWYRQDPGLGLRLIYFSYDVKMKEKGDIPEGYSVSREKKERFSLILESASTNQTSMYLCASSFLQGGNEQFFGPGTRLTVL.

Of note for this clone: Other nucleotide sequences in the sample specify the same CDR3. CDR3 amino acids: CASSLRSYEQYF. The DNA of the CDR3 is TGTGCCAGCAGTTTGAGATCCTACGAGCAGTACTTC. V gene TRBV28 combines with J gene TRBJ2-7, with D unclear. Germline V gives CDR1 MDHEN, CDR2 SYDVKM. CDR3 length: 12 residues. V dropped 3 bases and J dropped 1 base, with 4 bases sitting between them. The whole variable domain, remainder taken from reference TRBV28 and TRBJ2-7, is DVKVTQSSRYLVKRTGEKVFLECVQDMDHENMFWYRQDPGLGLRLIYFSYDVKMKEKGDIPEGYSVSREKKERFSLILESASTNQTSMYLCASSLRSYEQYFGPGTRLTVT.

The CDR3 loop is CASSSPGMNTEAFF. DNA of the CDR3: TGTGCCAGCAGCTCGCCAGGGATGAACACTGAAGCTTTCTTT. This rearrangement joins TRBV5-4 to TRBJ1-1, with a tentative D call TRBD1 (5 bases). Germline-derived CDR1 and CDR2 are SGHNT and YYREEE (reference sequence). The CDR3 consists of 14 residues. The V gene lost 3 bases and the J gene lost 0 bases, with 9 bases spanning the gap. The variable domain in full, with the rest retrieved from reference TRBV5-4 and TRBJ1-1, is ETGVTQSPTHLIKTRGQQVTLRCSSQSGHNTVSWYQQALGQGPQFIFQYYREEENGRGNFPPRFSGLQFPNYSSELNVNALELDDSALYLCASSSPGMNTEAFFGQGTRLTVV.

The chain carries TRBV5-4 and TRBJ1-1; no firm D call. Trimming pared 6 bases from V and 1 base from J, leaving 16 bases between. Germline-derived CDR1 and CDR2 are SGHNT and YYREEE (reference sequence). This CDR3 comprises 15 residues. As DNA, the CDR3 is TGTGCCAGCAAATTCGATAAACAGAGGAACACTGAAGCTTTCTTT. This encodes CASKFDKQRNTEAFF.

This clone was detected once. The chain joins TRBV7-2 to TRBJ2-5; 8 bases map to TRBD2. After removal of 5 bases from V and 6 bases from J, the junction contained 8 bases not matched to a gene. Germline CDR1 is SGHTA and CDR2 is FQGNSA. The CDR3 is made up of 14 amino acids. In DNA form, the CDR3 reads TGTGCCAGCAGCCCGAGGACTAGCTTTCAGACCCAGTACTTC. Its protein is CASSPRTSFQTQYF. The whole variable domain, filled in from reference TRBV7-2 and TRBJ2-5, reads GAGVSQSPSNKVTEKGKDVELRCDPISGHTALYWYRQSLGQGLEFLIYFQGNSAPDKSGLPSDRFSAERTGGSVSTLTIQRTQQEDSAVYLCASSPRTSFQTQYFGPGTRLLVL.

The V gene is TRBV18, the J gene TRBJ2-5, with 7 bases fitting TRBD2. J was trimmed by 4 bases and V by 2 bases; bases with no gene match: 13. The CDR3 extends over 17 amino acids. Germline V gene sequence: CDR1 KGHSH, CDR2 LQKENI. This CDR3 is CASSPSSGEWGGETQYF. The DNA of the CDR3 is TGTGCCAGCTCACCAAGCAGCGGGGAATGGGGTGGAGAGACCCAGTACTTC.

The V and J genes are TRBV15 and TRBJ1-4, with D perhaps TRBD1 (6 bases). The CDR3 sequence is 14 residues long. V dropped 5 bases and J dropped 10 bases, with 17 bases sitting between them. Germline CDR1 reads LNHNV; CDR2 reads YYDKDF (reference sequence). DNA of the CDR3: TGTGCCACCAGCGAGGACAGTACCAGCGGAAAACTGTTTTTT. It encodes CATSEDSTSGKLFF.

This clone came up a few times. The chain uses TRBV4-1 and TRBJ1-1; 7 bases match TRBD1. The CDR3 runs to 14 residues. Trimming removed 4 bases from V and 3 bases from J; junction bases left unmatched: 5. The germline CDR1 and CDR2 sequences are MGHRA and YSYEKL. As DNA, the CDR3 is TGCGCCAGCAGCCTCAGGGGGGGAGACACTGAAGCTTTCTTT. It is translated as CASSLRGGDTEAFF.

The chain uses TRBV9 and TRBJ2-6; D uncertain. Germline CDR1 and CDR2: SGDLS and YYNGEE. Trimming shortened V by 3 bases and J by 0 bases, and 4 bases separated the two germline ends. This CDR3 is built from 14 residues. CDR3: CASSDGSGANVLTF. The CDR3 DNA follows: TGTGCCAGCAGCGATGGCTCTGGGGCCAACGTCCTGACTTTC.

The V call is TRBV6-5, the J call TRBJ1-1; D not resolved. CDR1 is MNHEY, CDR2 SVGAGI, per germline. Trimming took 5 bases from V and 7 from J, leaving 11 bases between them. This CDR3 contains 12 residues. CDR3 in DNA: TGTGCCAGCAGTGAAAACATAATTGAAGCTTTCTTT. This encodes CASSENIIEAFF.

Comment on this clone: This sample includes further DNA sequences coding for the same CDR3. V and J are TRBV7-9 and TRBJ2-5; no reliable D call. The better agreement between TRBJ2-7 and the DNA end casts doubt on the J call. The CDR3 has 14 residues. CDR1 SEHNR and CDR2 FQNEAQ come from the germline V gene (reference sequence). The DNA of the CDR3 is TGTGCCAGCAGCCCGGACGGCTACTCCTACGAGCAGTACTTC. Translation gives CASSPDGYSYEQYF.

This chain links TRBV27 with TRBJ1-1; the D is unclear. Trimming stripped 4 bases from V and 0 bases from J, with 9 bases between. The CDR3 length is 14 residues. Germline V CDR1 and CDR2: MNHEY, SMNVEV (reference sequence). The CDR3 region has the DNA TGTGCCAGCAGTTGGCGGAACATGAACACTGAAGCTTTCTTT. As protein: CASSWRNMNTEAFF.

The chain employs TRBV19 and TRBJ2-7; D assignment may be TRBD1 or TRBD2 (5 bases each). The CDR3 is 14 residues long. Germline loops: CDR1 LNHDA, CDR2 SQIVND (reference sequence). V was pared by 3 bases and J by 2 bases, with 11 bases between. CDR3 sequence reads: CASSMMGVTYEQYF. In nucleotides, the CDR3 is TGTGCCAGTAGTATGATGGGGGTTACCTACGAGCAGTACTTC.

The rearrangement uses TRBV27 and TRBJ1-2; 12 bases are a match to TRBD1. The germline V gene encodes CDR1 MNHEY and CDR2 SMNVEV (reference sequence). The junction had 15 bases not matched to a gene; V was cut back by 6 bases and J by 7 bases. This CDR3 is built from 17 residues. The CDR3 protein is CASSPPPPGQGAGGYTF. The CDR3 nucleotides read TGTGCCAGCAGCCCTCCCCCGCCGGGACAGGGGGCTGGTGGCTACACCTTC.

Only one count was recorded for this clone. The chain carries TRBV15 and TRBJ2-1; TRBD2 agrees at 8 bases. J gave up 7 bases and V 3 bases, and 8 bases lay outside the gene matches. This CDR3 contains 15 residues. Germline values: CDR1 LNHNV, CDR2 YYDKDF (reference sequence). CDR3 bases: TGTGCCACCAGCAGGCTCCGGGAGGGCTTGAATGAGCAGTTCTTC. Amino acid sequence: CATSRLREGLNEQFF.

This chain uses TRBV28 with TRBJ1-2, with D possibly matching TRBD1 (6 bases). The V end lost 2 bases, the J end lost 2 bases, and 12 bases lay between the germline ends. The CDR3 sequence is 15 residues long. Germline V gene lookup returns CDR1 MDHEN and CDR2 SYDVKM. The CDR3 DNA follows: TGTGCCAGCAGTTTACCCTCCAGGGGCAACTATGGCTACACCTTC. Protein sequence: CASSLPSRGNYGYTF.

The table lists this clone with a count of one. The rearrangement joins TRBV4-3 to TRBJ1-2; D gene uncertain. The germline V and J ends were trimmed by 0 bases and 4 bases, with 9 bases remaining between them. This CDR3 is 14 amino acids long. Germline CDR1 is LGHNA and CDR2 is YSLEER. The CDR3 is CASSQDGTAYGYTF. In DNA form, the CDR3 reads TGCGCCAGCAGCCAAGATGGCACAGCCTATGGCTACACCTTC.

The V gene is TRBV9, the J gene TRBJ2-7; D is perhaps TRBD1 (6 bases). The V end lost 3 bases, the J end lost 1 base, and 14 bases lay between the germline ends. This CDR3 has 15 amino acids. The germline V gene encodes CDR1 SGDLS and CDR2 YYNGEE. The CDR3 protein is CASSGGGDRSYEQYF. Written as DNA, the CDR3 is TGTGCCAGCAGCGGAGGGGGAGACAGGTCCTACGAGCAGTACTTC.

This chain connects TRBV9 to TRBJ2-7; D remains ambiguous. V dropped 1 base and J dropped 6 bases, with 11 bases sitting between them. The CDR3 is 13 amino acids. Germline assignment: CDR1 SGDLS and CDR2 YYNGEE. CDR3 coding DNA: TGTGCCAGCAGCGTATGGGGTGGGTCCGAGCAGTACTTC. Translating gives CASSVWGGSEQYF.

The rearrangement links TRBV4-2 to TRBJ2-1; 7 nucleotides match TRBD2. Germline V CDR1 and CDR2: LGHNA, YNFKEQ. CDR3 size: 15 residues. Trimming removed 6 bases from V and 10 bases from J; junction bases left unmatched: 15. CDR3 nucleotide sequence: TGTGCCAGCAGTCTGGGGGACTGGCTGGGAGGGGAGCAGTTCTTC. Protein sequence: CASSLGDWLGGEQFF.

DNA of the CDR3: TGTGCCAGCAGCTGGACTAGCGGGAGGGCCTTTGGGGCCAACGTCCTGACTTTC. This gives the protein CASSWTSGRAFGANVLTF. The genes are TRBV28 and TRBJ2-6; 15 positions match TRBD2. Germline V gene lookup returns CDR1 MDHEN and CDR2 SYDVKM. V was clipped by 6 bases and J by 3 bases; unmatched bases: 6. This CDR3 comprises 18 residues.

The J gene is TRBJ2-7, the V gene TRBV7-9, with TRBD1 as a possible D gene (6 bases). CDR3 size: 11 residues. The ends were cut back, 8 bases at V and 7 bases at J, with 12 bases in the middle. The germline gives CDR1 SEHNR, CDR2 FQNEAQ (reference sequence). This chain's CDR3 is CASEWGQEQYF. The CDR3 region has the DNA TGTGCCAGCGAATGGGGGCAAGAGCAGTACTTC.

V gene TRBV7-3 combines with J gene TRBJ1-1; D uncertain. V was shortened by 1 base and J by 7 bases, with 13 bases between the two germline ends. Germline CDR1 and CDR2: SGHTA and FQGTGA. CDR3 length: 14 amino acids. The DNA of the CDR3 is TGTGCCAGCAGCTTAAACTCGGGAGCCGGTGAAGCTTTCTTT. Translated, it gives CASSLNSGAGEAFF.

This clone was found once. The DNA for the CDR3 is TGCGCCAGCAGCCAAGAATTTACCGGGACCGACTACGAGCAGTACTTC. It codes for CASSQEFTGTDYEQYF. The chain carries TRBV4-1 and TRBJ2-7, with D perhaps given as TRBD1 or TRBD2 (5 bases each). Germline V gene sequence: CDR1 MGHRA, CDR2 YSYEKL. V lost 0 bases to trimming and J lost 3 bases, with 15 bases between them. The CDR3 is 16 residues long.

The chain links TRBV5-4 to TRBJ2-7, with TRBD1 identical over 9 bases. This CDR3 is built from 14 residues. Germline V gene data show CDR1 as SGHNT and CDR2 as YYREEE (reference sequence). J was trimmed by 5 bases and V by 3 bases; bases with no gene match: 6. The CDR3 spells CASSYGTGSHEQYF. In DNA, the CDR3 is TGTGCCAGCAGCTACGGGACAGGGAGCCACGAGCAGTACTTC.

The genes are TRBV4-3 and TRBJ2-7, with D possibly being TRBD1 (7 bases). Germline assignment: CDR1 LGHNA and CDR2 YSLEER. The CDR3 totals 16 residues. The ends were cut back, 0 bases at V and 2 bases at J, with 14 bases in the middle. This CDR3 reads CASSQDPGGKAYEQYF. CDR3 DNA: TGCGCCAGCAGCCAAGACCCAGGGGGGAAGGCCTACGAGCAGTACTTC.

The chain recombines TRBV19 with TRBJ2-1; possible D gene TRBD1, 7 bases. This CDR3 is 15 amino acids long. The V gene lost 3 bases and the J gene lost 2 bases, with 11 bases spanning the gap. Germline CDR1 LNHDA, CDR2 SQIVND (reference sequence). CDR3 in amino acids: CASSIGGGAYNEQFF. The DNA of the CDR3 is TGTGCCAGTAGTATTGGAGGGGGCGCCTACAATGAGCAGTTCTTC. The full variable domain, rest sourced from reference TRBV19 and TRBJ2-1, is DGGITQSPKYLFRKEGQNVTLSCEQNLNHDAMYWYRQDPGQGLRLIYYSQIVNDFQKGDIAEGYSVSREKKESFPLTVTSAQKNPTAFYLCASSIGGGAYNEQFFGPGTRLTVL.